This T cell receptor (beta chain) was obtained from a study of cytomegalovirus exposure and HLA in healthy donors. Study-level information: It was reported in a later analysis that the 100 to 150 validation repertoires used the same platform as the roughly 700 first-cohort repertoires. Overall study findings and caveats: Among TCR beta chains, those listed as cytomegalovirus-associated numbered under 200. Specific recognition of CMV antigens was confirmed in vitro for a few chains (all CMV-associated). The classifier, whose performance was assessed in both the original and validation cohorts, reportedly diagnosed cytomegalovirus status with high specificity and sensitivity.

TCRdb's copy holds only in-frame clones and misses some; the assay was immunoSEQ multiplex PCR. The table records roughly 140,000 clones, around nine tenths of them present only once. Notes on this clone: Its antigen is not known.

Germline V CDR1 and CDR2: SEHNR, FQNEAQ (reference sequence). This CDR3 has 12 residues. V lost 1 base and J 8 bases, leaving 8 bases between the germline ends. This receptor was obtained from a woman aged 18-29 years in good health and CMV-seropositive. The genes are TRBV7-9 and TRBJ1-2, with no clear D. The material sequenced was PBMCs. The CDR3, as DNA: TGTGCCAGCAGCTTAGATTCGCGAGGCTACACCTTC. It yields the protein CASSLDSRGYTF.